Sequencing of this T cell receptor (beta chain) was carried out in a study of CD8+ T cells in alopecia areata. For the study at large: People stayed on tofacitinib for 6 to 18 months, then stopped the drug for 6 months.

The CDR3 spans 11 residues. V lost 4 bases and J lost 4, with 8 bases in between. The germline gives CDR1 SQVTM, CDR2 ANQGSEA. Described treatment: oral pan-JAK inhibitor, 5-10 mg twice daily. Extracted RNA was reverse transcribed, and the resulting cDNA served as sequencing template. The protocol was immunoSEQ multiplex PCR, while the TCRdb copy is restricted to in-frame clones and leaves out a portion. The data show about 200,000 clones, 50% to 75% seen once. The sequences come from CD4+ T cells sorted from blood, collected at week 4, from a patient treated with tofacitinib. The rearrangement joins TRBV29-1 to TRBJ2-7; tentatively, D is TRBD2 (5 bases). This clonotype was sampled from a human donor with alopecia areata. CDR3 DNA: TGCAGCGTTGGAGGACTTTACGAGCAGTACTTC. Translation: CSVGGLYEQYF.